The sequence of this T cell receptor beta chain was determined in a study of T cells after yellow fever vaccination. General study points: Contaminating bulk clonotypes could be abundant in FACS-sorted repertoires.

V was trimmed by 0 bases and J by 1 base, leaving 14 bases between them. The CDR3 loop spans 17 amino acids. From germline, CDR1 is SGHRS and CDR2 YFSETQ. TCRdb independently ran MiXCR on the 5' RACE reads; one entry per CDR3 protein. The repertoire holds 510,000 or so distinct CDR3 sequences, with 15% to 20% as singletons. With respect to this clonotype: Its antigen remains unidentified.

V and J are TRBV5-1 and TRBJ2-1; D possibly corresponds to TRBD2 (6 bases). The receptor was derived from a young man who received the YFV17D yellow fever vaccine. This specimen was PBMCs, taken 15 days after the yellow fever booster vaccination. Here the CDR3 DNA reads TGCGCCAGCAGCTTGGCCTTCGGGAGTGGGTCCTACAATGAGCAGTTCTTC. The encoded protein is CASSLAFGSGSYNEQFF.